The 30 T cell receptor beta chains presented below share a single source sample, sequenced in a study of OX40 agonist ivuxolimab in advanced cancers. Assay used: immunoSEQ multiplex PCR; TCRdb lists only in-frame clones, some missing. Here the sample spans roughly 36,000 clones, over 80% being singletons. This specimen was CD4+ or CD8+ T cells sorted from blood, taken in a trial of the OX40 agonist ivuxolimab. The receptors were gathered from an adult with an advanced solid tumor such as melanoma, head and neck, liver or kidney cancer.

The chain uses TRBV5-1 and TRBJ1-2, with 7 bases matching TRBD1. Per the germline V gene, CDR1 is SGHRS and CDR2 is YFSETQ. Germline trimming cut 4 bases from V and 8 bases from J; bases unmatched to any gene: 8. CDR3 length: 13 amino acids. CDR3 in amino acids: CASSPTGFGGYTF. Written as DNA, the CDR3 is TGCGCCAGCAGCCCGACAGGGTTTGGAGGCTACACCTTC.

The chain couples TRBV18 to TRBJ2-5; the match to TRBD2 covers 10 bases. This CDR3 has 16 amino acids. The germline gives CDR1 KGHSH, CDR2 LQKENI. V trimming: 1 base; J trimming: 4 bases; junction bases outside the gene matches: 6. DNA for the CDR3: TGTGCCAGCTCACCACTAAGAAGCGGGAGGGTAGAGACCCAGTACTTC. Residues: CASSPLRSGRVETQYF.

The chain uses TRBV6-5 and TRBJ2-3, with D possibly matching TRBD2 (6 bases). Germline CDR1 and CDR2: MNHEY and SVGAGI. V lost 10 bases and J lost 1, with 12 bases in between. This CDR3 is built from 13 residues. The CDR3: CATPPGGTDTQYF. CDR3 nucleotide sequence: TGTGCCACCCCCCCGGGGGGCACAGATACGCAGTATTTT.

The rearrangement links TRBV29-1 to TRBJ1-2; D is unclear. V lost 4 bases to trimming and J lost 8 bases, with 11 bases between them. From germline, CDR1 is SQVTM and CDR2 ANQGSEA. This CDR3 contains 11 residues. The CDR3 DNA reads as TGCAGCGTTGTGAGGGAGTCAGGCTACACCTTC. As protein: CSVVRESGYTF.

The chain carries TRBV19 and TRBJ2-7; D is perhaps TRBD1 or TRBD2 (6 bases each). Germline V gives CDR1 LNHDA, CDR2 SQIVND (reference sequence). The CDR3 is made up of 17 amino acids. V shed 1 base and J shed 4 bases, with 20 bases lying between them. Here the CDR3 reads CASSIGPTGRDGYEQYF. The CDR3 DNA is TGTGCCAGTAGTATAGGCCCCACAGGGCGGGATGGATACGAGCAGTACTTC. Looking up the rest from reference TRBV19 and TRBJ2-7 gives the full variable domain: DGGITQSPKYLFRKEGQNVTLSCEQNLNHDAMYWYRQDPGQGLRLIYYSQIVNDFQKGDIAEGYSVSREKKESFPLTVTSAQKNPTAFYLCASSIGPTGRDGYEQYFGPGTRLTVT.

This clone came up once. The CDR3 region is CASSYATGSEPQHF. DNA of the CDR3: TGTGCCAGCAGTTACGCAACGGGGAGTGAGCCCCAGCATTTT. The chain carries TRBV6-6 and TRBJ1-5; the D is unclear. This CDR3 comprises 14 residues. Looked up from germline, CDR1 is MNHNY and CDR2 is SVGAGI (reference sequence). V lost 2 bases and J lost 8, with 13 bases in between.

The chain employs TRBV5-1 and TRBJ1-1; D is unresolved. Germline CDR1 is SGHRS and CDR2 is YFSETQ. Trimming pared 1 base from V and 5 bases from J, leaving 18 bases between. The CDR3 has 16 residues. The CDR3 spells CASSLSVGVGRTEAFF. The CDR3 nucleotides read TGCGCCAGCAGCTTGTCCGTCGGGGTGGGGAGGACTGAAGCTTTCTTT.

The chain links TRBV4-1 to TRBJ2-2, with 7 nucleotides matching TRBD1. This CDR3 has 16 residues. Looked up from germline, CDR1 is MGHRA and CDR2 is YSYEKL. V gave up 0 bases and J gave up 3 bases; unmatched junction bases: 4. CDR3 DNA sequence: TGCGCCAGCAGCCAAGACAGGGGACAGTACACCGGGGAGCTGTTTTTT. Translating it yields CASSQDRGQYTGELFF.

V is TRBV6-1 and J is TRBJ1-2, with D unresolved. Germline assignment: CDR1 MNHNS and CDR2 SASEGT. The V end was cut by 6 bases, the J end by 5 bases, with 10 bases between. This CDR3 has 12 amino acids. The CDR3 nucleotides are TGTGCCAGCAGGATGAGAGGGTATGGCTACACCTTC. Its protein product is CASRMRGYGYTF.

In DNA, the CDR3 is TGTGCCAGCTCACCAATGGCAGTAATGGTGAACACTGAAGCTTTCTTT. Protein product: CASSPMAVMVNTEAFF. The chain combines TRBV18 with TRBJ1-1; no clear D gene. Trimming pared 2 bases from V and 0 bases from J, leaving 13 bases between. The CDR3 consists of 16 residues. The germline V gene encodes CDR1 KGHSH and CDR2 LQKENI.

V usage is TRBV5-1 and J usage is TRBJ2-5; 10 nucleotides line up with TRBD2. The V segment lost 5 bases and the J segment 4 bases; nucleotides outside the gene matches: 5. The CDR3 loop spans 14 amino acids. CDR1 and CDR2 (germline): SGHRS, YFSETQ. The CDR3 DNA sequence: TGCGCCAGCAGGGAGCGGGGGGGCCTAGAGACCCAGTACTTC. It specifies CASRERGGLETQYF.

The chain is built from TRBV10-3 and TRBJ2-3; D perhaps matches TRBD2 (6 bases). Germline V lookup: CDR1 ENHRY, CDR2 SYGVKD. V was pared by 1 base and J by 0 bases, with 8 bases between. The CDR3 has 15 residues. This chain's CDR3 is CAISELRGSTDTQYF. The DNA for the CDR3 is TGTGCCATCAGTGAGTTGCGGGGAAGCACAGATACGCAGTATTTT.

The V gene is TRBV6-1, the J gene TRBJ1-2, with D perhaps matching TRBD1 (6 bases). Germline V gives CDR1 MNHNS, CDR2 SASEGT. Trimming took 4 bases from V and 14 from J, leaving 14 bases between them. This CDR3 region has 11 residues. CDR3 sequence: CASSATLDRTF. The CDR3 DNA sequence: TGTGCCAGCAGTGCGACACTCGACAGGACCTTC.

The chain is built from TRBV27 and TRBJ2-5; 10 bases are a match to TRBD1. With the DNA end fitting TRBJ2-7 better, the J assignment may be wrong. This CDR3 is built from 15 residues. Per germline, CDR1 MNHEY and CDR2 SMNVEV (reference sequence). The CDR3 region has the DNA TGTGCCAGCATGCGGGACAGGGGTTTCCCTTACGAGCAGTACTTC. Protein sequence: CASMRDRGFPYEQYF.

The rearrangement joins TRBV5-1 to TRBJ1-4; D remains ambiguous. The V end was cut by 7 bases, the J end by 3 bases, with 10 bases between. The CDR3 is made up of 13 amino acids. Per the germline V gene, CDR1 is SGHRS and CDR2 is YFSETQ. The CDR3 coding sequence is TGCGCCAGCGGAAGAGGGTCTAATGAAAAACTGTTTTTT. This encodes CASGRGSNEKLFF.

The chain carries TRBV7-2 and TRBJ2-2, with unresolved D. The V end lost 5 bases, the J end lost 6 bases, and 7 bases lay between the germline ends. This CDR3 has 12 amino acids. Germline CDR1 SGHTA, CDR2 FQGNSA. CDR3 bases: TGTGCCAGCAGCCCCGGACCCGGGGAGCTGTTTTTT. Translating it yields CASSPGPGELFF.

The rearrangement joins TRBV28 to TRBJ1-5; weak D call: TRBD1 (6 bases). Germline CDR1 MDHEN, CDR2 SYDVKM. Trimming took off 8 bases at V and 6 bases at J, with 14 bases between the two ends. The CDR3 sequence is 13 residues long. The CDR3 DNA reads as TGTGCCAGCTGGGTGGGGGCGGGTCAGCCCCAGCATTTT. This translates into CASWVGAGQPQHF. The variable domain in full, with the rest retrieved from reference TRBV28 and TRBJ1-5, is DVKVTQSSRYLVKRTGEKVFLECVQDMDHENMFWYRQDPGLGLRLIYFSYDVKMKEKGDIPEGYSVSREKKERFSLILESASTNQTSMYLCASWVGAGQPQHFGDGTRLSIL.

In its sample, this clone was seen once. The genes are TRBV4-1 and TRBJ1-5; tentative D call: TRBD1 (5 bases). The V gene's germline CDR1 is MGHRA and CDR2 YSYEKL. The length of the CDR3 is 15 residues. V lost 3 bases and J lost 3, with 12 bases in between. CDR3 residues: CASSQDGAVNQPQHF. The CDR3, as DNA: TGCGCCAGCAGCCAGGATGGGGCCGTCAATCAGCCCCAGCATTTT.

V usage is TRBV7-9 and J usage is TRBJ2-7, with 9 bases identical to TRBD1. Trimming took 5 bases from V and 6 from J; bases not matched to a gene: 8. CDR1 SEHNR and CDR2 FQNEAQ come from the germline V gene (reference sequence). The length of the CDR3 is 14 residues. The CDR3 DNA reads TGTGCCAGCAGCAAGACGACAGGGGGAAGCGAGCAGTACTTC. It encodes CASSKTTGGSEQYF.

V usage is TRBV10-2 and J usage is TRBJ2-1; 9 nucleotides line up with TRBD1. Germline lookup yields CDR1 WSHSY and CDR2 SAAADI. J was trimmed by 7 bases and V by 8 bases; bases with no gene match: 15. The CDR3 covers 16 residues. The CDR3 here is CASGRSGTGIGNEQFF. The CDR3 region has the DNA TGCGCCAGCGGACGCTCCGGGACAGGGATCGGGAATGAGCAGTTCTTC.

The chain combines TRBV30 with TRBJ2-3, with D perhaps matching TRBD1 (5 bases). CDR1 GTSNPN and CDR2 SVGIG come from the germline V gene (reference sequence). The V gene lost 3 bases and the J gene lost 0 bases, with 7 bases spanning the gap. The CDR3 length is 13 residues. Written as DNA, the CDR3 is TGTGCCTGGAGGACAGTAAGCACAGATACGCAGTATTTT. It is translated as CAWRTVSTDTQYF.

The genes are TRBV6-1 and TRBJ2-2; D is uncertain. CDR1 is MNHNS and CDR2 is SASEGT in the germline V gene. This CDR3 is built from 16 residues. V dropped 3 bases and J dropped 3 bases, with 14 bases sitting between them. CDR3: CASSDRTGTHTGELFF. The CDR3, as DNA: TGTGCCAGCAGTGACCGGACGGGTACCCACACCGGGGAGCTGTTTTTT.

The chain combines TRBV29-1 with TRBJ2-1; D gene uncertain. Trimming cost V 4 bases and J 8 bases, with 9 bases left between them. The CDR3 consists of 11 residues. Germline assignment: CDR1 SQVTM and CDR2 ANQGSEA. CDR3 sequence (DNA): TGCAGCGTTGTAAGTACCCATGAGCAGTTCTTC. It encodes CSVVSTHEQFF.

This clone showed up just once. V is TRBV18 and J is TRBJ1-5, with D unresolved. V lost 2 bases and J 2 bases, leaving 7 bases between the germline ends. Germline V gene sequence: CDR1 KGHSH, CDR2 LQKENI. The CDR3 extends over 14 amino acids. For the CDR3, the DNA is TGTGCCAGCTCACCAGGGCGGGGCAATCAGCCCCAGCATTTT. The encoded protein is CASSPGRGNQPQHF. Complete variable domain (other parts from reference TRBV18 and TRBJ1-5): NAGVMQNPRHLVRRRGQEARLRCSPMKGHSHVYWYRQLPEEGLKFMVYLQKENIIDESGMPKERFSAEFPKEGPSILRIQQVVRGDSAAYFCASSPGRGNQPQHFGDGTRLSIL.

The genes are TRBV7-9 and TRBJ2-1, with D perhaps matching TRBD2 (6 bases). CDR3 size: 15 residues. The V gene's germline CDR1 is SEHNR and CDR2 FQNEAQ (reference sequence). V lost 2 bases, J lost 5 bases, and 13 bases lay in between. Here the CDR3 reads CASSLSGYRHNEQFF. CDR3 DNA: TGTGCCAGCAGCTTAAGCGGGTACCGCCACAATGAGCAGTTCTTC.

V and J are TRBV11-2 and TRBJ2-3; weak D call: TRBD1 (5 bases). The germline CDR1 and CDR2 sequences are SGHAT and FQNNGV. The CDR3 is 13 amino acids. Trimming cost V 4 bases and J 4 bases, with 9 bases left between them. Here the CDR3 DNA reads TGTGCCAGCAGCTCCCCAGGGCCAGATACGCAGTATTTT. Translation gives CASSSPGPDTQYF.

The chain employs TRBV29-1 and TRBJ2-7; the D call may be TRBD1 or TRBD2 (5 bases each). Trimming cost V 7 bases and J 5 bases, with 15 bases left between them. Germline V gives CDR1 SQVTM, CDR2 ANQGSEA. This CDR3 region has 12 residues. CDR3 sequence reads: CSAMRGTDEQYF. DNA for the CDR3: TGCAGCGCAATGAGGGGCACGGACGAGCAGTACTTC.

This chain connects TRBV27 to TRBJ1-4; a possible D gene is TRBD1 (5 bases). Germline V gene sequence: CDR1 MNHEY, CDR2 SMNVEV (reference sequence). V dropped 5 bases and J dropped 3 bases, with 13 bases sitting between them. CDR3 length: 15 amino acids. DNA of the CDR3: TGTGCCAGCAGTCTACAGGCGATCCCTAATGAAAAACTGTTTTTT. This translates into CASSLQAIPNEKLFF.

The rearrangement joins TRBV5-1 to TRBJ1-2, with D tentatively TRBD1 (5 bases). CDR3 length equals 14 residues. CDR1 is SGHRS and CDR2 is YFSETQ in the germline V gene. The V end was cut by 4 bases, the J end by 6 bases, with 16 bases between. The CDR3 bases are TGCGCCAGCAGCATAGACAGCCTTAGGGATGGCTACACCTTC. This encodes CASSIDSLRDGYTF.

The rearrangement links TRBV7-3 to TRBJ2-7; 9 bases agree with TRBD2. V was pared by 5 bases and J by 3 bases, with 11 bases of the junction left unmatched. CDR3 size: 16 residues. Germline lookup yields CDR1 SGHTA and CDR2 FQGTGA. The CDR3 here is CASSPKTSGLHYEQYF. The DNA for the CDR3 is TGTGCCAGCAGCCCAAAGACTAGCGGACTTCACTACGAGCAGTACTTC. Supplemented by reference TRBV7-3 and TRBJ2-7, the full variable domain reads GAGVSQTPSNKVTEKGKYVELRCDPISGHTALYWYRQSLGQGPEFLIYFQGTGAADDSGLPNDRFFAVRPEGSVSTLKIQRTERGDSAVYLCASSPKTSGLHYEQYFGPGTRLTVT.